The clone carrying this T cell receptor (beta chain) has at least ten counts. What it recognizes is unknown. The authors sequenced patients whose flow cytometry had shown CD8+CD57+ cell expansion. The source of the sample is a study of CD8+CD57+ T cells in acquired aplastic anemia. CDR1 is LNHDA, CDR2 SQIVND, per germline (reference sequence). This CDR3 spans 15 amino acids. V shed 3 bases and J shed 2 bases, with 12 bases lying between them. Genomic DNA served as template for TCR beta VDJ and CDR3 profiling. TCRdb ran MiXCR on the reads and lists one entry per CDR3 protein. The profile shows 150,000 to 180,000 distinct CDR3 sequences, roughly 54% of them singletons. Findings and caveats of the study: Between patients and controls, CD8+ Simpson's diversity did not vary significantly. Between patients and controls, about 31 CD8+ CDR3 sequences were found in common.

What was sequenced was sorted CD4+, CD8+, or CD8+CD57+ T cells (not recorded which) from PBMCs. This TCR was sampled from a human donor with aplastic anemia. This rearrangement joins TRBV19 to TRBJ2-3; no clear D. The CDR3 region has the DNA TGTGCCAGTAGTATCTGGGTAGCCCCCACAGATACGCAGTATTTT. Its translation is CASSIWVAPTDTQYF.